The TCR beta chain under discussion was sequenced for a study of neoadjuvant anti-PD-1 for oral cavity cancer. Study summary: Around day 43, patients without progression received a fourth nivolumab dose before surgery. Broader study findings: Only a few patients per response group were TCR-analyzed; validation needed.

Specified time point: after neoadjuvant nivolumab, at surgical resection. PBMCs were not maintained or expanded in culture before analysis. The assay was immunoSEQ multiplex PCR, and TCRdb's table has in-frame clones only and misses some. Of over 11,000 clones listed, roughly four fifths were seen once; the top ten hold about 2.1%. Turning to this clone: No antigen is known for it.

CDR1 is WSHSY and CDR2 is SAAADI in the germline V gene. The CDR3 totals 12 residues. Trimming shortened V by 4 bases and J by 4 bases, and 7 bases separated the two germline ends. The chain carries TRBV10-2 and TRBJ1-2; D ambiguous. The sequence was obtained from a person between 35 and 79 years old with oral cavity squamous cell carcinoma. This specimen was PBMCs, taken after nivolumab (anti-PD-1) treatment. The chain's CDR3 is CASSGDFYGYTF. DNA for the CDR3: TGCGCCAGCAGTGGAGACTTCTATGGCTACACCTTC.